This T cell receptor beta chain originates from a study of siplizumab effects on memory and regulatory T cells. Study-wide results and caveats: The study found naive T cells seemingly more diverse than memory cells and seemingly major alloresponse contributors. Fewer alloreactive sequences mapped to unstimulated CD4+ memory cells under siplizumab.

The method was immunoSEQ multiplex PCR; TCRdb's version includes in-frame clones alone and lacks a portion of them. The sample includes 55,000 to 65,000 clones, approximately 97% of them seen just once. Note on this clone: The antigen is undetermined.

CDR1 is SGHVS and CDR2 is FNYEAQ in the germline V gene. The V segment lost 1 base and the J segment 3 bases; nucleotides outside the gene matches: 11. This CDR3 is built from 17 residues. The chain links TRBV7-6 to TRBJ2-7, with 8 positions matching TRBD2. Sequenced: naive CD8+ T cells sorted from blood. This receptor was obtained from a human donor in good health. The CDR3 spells CASSLEVSGLGSYEQYF. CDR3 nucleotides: TGTGCCAGCAGCTTAGAGGTGTCGGGACTAGGGAGCTACGAGCAGTACTTC.